These 5 T cell receptor beta chains were sequenced from one sample in a study of T cell repertoires in cytomegalovirus infection. One entry per CDR3 protein, called by TCRdb with MiXCR from the reads. The sample consists of 230,000 or so distinct CDR3 sequences, about 17% of them appearing once. Sequencing was performed on CD8+ T cells from PBMCs. These TCRs come from a human donor in good health (CMV status not recorded). Some clones in this sample may be carry-over from other donors' samples.

This clonotype appeared a few times. The genes are TRBV6-5 and TRBJ2-7, with D tentatively TRBD2 (6 bases). The CDR3 has 14 residues. CDR1 and CDR2 (germline): MNHEY, SVGAGI. Trimming stripped 7 bases from V and 3 bases from J, with 16 bases between. The chain's CDR3 is CASTGAGPLYEQYF. The CDR3 DNA reads as TGTGCCAGCACGGGAGCGGGTCCGCTCTACGAGCAGTACTTC.

This CDR3 is CASQRTWDYNSPLHF. The CDR3 coding sequence is TGTGCCAGTCAGAGAACCTGGGACTATAATTCACCCCTCCACTTT. The chain links TRBV19 to TRBJ1-6; D not resolved. This CDR3 has 15 amino acids. Germline V gene data show CDR1 as LNHDA and CDR2 as SQIVND (reference sequence). Trimming cost V 8 bases and J 3 bases, with 14 bases left between them.

The chain uses TRBV7-9 and TRBJ1-4; D gene uncertain. The CDR3 runs to 15 residues. V lost 5 bases, J lost 0 bases, and 10 bases lay in between. Germline V lookup: CDR1 SEHNR, CDR2 FQNEAQ (reference sequence). CDR3 sequence reads: CASSPTGATNEKLFF. The CDR3 coding sequence is TGTGCCAGCAGCCCAACGGGTGCAACTAATGAAAAACTGTTTTTT.

This clonotype was seen repeatedly, ten times or more. CDR3 loop: CASSLAGASTDTQYF. Here the CDR3 DNA reads TGTGCCAGCAGCTTAGCGGGGGCTAGCACAGATACGCAGTATTTT. The chain is built from TRBV7-3 and TRBJ2-3; tentatively, D is TRBD2 (7 bases). Germline V gene sequence: CDR1 SGHTA, CDR2 FQGTGA. The V end was cut by 2 bases, the J end by 0 bases, with 9 bases between. The CDR3 consists of 15 residues.

This clonotype was found many times. V and J are TRBV25-1 and TRBJ1-1; TRBD1 might be the D (6 bases). V was trimmed by 0 bases and J by 1 base, leaving 21 bases between them. The CDR3 runs 19 residues. Germline CDR1 is MGHDK and CDR2 is SYGVNS. CDR3 nucleotides: TGTGCCAGCAGTGAATACTCATCAAAACAGGGAAAAGAGAACACTGAAGCTTTCTTT. Protein sequence: CASSEYSSKQGKENTEAFF.